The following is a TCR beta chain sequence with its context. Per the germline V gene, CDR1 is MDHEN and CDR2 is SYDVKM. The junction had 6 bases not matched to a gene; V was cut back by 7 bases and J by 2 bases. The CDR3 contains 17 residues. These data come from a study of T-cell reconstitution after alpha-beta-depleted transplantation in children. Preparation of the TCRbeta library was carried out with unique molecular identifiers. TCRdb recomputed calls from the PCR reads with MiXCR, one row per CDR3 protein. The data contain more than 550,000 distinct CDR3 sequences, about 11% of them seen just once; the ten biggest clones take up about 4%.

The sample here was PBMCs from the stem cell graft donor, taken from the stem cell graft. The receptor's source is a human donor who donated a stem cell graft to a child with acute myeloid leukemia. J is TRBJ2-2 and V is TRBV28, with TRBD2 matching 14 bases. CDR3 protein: CASKGTSGSSNTGELFF. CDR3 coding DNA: TGTGCCAGCAAAGGGACTAGCGGGAGTAGTAACACCGGGGAGCTGTTTTTT.